The rows below give T cell receptor beta chains drawn from one sample of a study of T-cell reconstitution after alpha-beta-depleted transplantation in children. TCRdb fed the PCR reads into MiXCR, producing one record per CDR3 protein. The sample lists about 16,000 distinct CDR3 sequences, roughly 7.6% occurring once. The specimen was PBMCs, mostly from graft donor cells, collected 60 days after TCRalphabeta/CD19-depleted stem cell transplant. Every receptor here comes from a boy under three years old who had a stem cell transplant for Wiskott-Aldrich syndrome, so the T cells may come from the graft donor. The CDR3 runs from the conserved cysteine through the conserved F or W.

J gene	V gene	CDR3 protein
TRBJ2-7	TRBV12-3/TRBV12-4	CASSETGRFYEQYF
TRBJ2-1	TRBV5-1	CASSPGLADINEQFF
TRBJ1-6	TRBV5-4	CASSRGTGGINSPLHF
TRBJ2-7	TRBV5-4	CARSPGLPREQYF
TRBJ2-3	TRBV20-1	CSAKTSGRVTDTQYF
TRBJ1-2	TRBV20-1	CSARDRRVGLDYGYTF
TRBJ2-5	TRBV12-3/TRBV12-4	CASREQGRETQYF
TRBJ1-4	TRBV5-1	CASSRSDDNEKLFF
TRBJ1-1	TRBV3-1	CASSQRTVLTEAFF
TRBJ2-1	TRBV6-1	CASSGLAMSEQFF
TRBJ2-3	TRBV28	CASSLLFGTGEGDTQYF
TRBJ2-2	TRBV20-1	CSARDLGRLSSTGELFF
TRBJ2-7	TRBV7-2	CASSLDRALSYEQYF
TRBJ2-1	TRBV5-1	CASSANRGHEQFF
TRBJ1-6	TRBV25-1	CASSEDSFYNSPLHF
TRBJ2-1	TRBV7-9	CASSSSRSKGQGGF
TRBJ2-1	TRBV5-1	CASSLRLAGGPYNEQFF
TRBJ2-7	TRBV3-1	CASSLTKSGSYEQYF
TRBJ1-6	TRBV10-3	CAISELRDPESPLHF
TRBJ2-1	TRBV5-1	CASSQTSFDEQFF
TRBJ2-3	TRBV4-1	CASSQRSGREPDTQYF
TRBJ2-1	TRBV20-1	CSAISVNAYNEQFF
TRBJ2-7	TRBV20-1	CSALHYEQYF
TRBJ1-2	TRBV15	CATSRAGQGDYGYTF
TRBJ2-3	TRBV4-2	CASSQVVAGDGWTDTQYF
TRBJ2-5	TRBV20-1	CSARAWTSGGQETQYF
TRBJ1-2	TRBV28	CASSRSYDGYTF
TRBJ1-4	TRBV13	CASSNYPGQSTNEKLFF
TRBJ2-1	TRBV20-1	CSASTGSTYNEQFF
TRBJ2-2	TRBV5-1	CASSLMRPGELFF
TRBJ1-2	TRBV7-2	CASRPTGPSGYTF
TRBJ2-1	TRBV7-7	CASSTGTGSYNEQFF
TRBJ2-4	TRBV7-9	CASSLVQTGGGNIQYF
TRBJ2-5	TRBV28	CASIEATSGRETQYF
TRBJ2-5	TRBV20-1	CSASLDSSTLETQYF
TRBJ1-4	TRBV5-8	CASSLRGRGAYEKLFF
TRBJ1-2	TRBV28	CASSLAQGDYGYTF
TRBJ1-2	TRBV7-9	CASSLGEQWGGYTF
TRBJ2-5	TRBV5-6	CASSLLAGGEETQYF